Here is one T cell receptor (beta chain) with its context. The table came from immunoSEQ multiplex PCR; TCRdb's copy has only in-frame clones and leaves some out. The sample shows hundreds of thousands of clones, around 90% of them seen only once. The CDR3 extends over 11 amino acids. The germline V and J ends were trimmed by 8 bases and 4 bases, with 6 bases remaining between them. Treatment indicated: about 20 received Ad26.COV2.S at low or high dose, single or two shots; about 5 received placebo; per-sample allocation not given. Specimens were obtained on day 63 following the first vaccine or placebo injection. Whoever gave the sample was an adult aged 18-55 years in Boston. Vaccine was an Ad26 vector expressing Wuhan-strain SARS-CoV-2 spike. The data were taken from a study of Ad26.COV2.S vaccination and SARS-CoV-2 variants. For the study at large: Ad26.COV2.S shots went into the muscle once or twice, 56 days apart.

Sequencing used peripheral blood, obtained in a trial of Ad26.COV2.S vaccine versus placebo. The rearrangement links TRBV12-3 or TRBV12-4 to TRBJ2-1, with unresolved D. This receptor was taken from a person between 18 and 60 years old who received the Ad26.COV2.S COVID-19 vaccine or a placebo. The CDR3 is CASVLYNEQFF. CDR3 bases: TGTGCCAGCGTCCTATACAATGAGCAGTTCTTC.